This entry lists 27 T cell receptor beta chains sequenced from one sample in a study of cytomegalovirus exposure and HLA in healthy donors. Produced via immunoSEQ multiplex PCR; TCRdb's table is partial and in-frame only. The sample lists roughly 120,000 clones; roughly 89% were seen once. The specimen sequenced was PBMCs. The receptors here all came from a man aged 25-45 years in good health and CMV-seronegative.

The chain has TRBV28 and TRBJ1-6, with 9 bases identical to TRBD1. The CDR3 runs to 19 residues. V gave up 2 bases and J gave up 3 bases; unmatched junction bases: 11. Per germline, CDR1 MDHEN and CDR2 SYDVKM. The CDR3 reads CASSLPRDRVVGYNSPLHF. The CDR3, as DNA: TGTGCCAGCAGTTTACCCCGGGACAGGGTAGTAGGCTATAATTCACCCCTCCACTTT.

The chain has TRBV14 and TRBJ2-2; 7 positions agree with TRBD1. CDR1 and CDR2 (germline): SGHDN, FVKESK. The CDR3 consists of 16 residues. V shed 3 bases and J 5 bases; nucleotides not matched to a gene: 9. The CDR3, as DNA: TGTGCCAGCAGCCACCGACAGGGCCAATGGACCGGGGAGCTGTTTTTT. Residues: CASSHRQGQWTGELFF. Full variable domain (outside the CDR3, taken from reference TRBV14 and TRBJ2-2): EAGVTQFPSHSVIEKGQTVTLRCDPISGHDNLYWYRRVMGKEIKFLLHFVKESKQDESGMPNNRFLAERTGGTYSTLKVQPAELEDSGVYFCASSHRQGQWTGELFFGEGSRLTVL.

The table lists this clone with a few counts. This sequence joins TRBV19 and TRBJ1-1; no clear D gene. The V end was cut by 7 bases, the J end by 1 base, with 13 bases between. The CDR3 loop spans 14 amino acids. CDR1 LNHDA and CDR2 SQIVND come from the germline V gene (reference sequence). CDR3 in amino acids: CASITAGKNTEAFF. In DNA form, the CDR3 reads TGTGCCAGTATCACGGCGGGCAAGAACACTGAAGCTTTCTTT. The variable domain in full, with the rest retrieved from reference TRBV19 and TRBJ1-1, is DGGITQSPKYLFRKEGQNVTLSCEQNLNHDAMYWYRQDPGQGLRLIYYSQIVNDFQKGDIAEGYSVSREKKESFPLTVTSAQKNPTAFYLCASITAGKNTEAFFGQGTRLTVV.

This clone was counted many times. V usage is TRBV2 and J usage is TRBJ2-2; 11 bases align to TRBD2. Per the germline V gene, CDR1 is SNHLY and CDR2 is FYNNEI. The V gene end was trimmed by 8 bases and the J gene end by 7 bases; junction bases not matched to a gene: 6. The length of the CDR3 is 14 residues. The CDR3 DNA reads as TGTGCCAGCCGACTAGCGGGGAGTGTCGGGGAGCTGTTTTTT. This translates into CASRLAGSVGELFF.

V is TRBV28 and J is TRBJ1-5; D is unclear. V lost 5 bases to trimming and J lost 3 bases, with 17 bases between them. In germline, CDR1 is MDHEN, CDR2 SYDVKM. This CDR3 comprises 16 residues. The DNA for the CDR3 is TGTGCCAGCAGTCAGACTTGGCGGGCCCTCAATCAGCCCCAGCATTTT. Translation gives CASSQTWRALNQPQHF.

This clone was observed a few times. This chain connects TRBV7-3 to TRBJ1-5; D is unresolved. The CDR3 consists of 13 residues. Looked up from germline, CDR1 is SGHTA and CDR2 is FQGTGA. V dropped 0 bases and J dropped 6 bases, with 6 bases sitting between them. This CDR3 is CASSLTSRQPQHF. DNA of the CDR3: TGTGCCAGCAGCTTAACGTCCCGTCAGCCCCAGCATTTT.

The V gene is TRBV18, the J gene TRBJ2-7; 9 bases match TRBD1. The germline V gene has CDR1 KGHSH and CDR2 LQKENI. The V and J ends lost 8 bases and 1 base, in that order; junction bases with no gene match: 3. CDR3 length: 13 amino acids. The CDR3 loop reads CASHRGLSYEQYF. DNA for the CDR3: TGTGCCAGCCACAGGGGGCTGTCCTACGAGCAGTACTTC.

The rearrangement joins TRBV18 to TRBJ1-3, with D perhaps TRBD1 (6 bases). The CDR3 is 14 amino acids. Trimming shortened V by 3 bases and J by 1 base, and 7 bases separated the two germline ends. Germline loops: CDR1 KGHSH, CDR2 LQKENI. Here the CDR3 DNA reads TGTGCCAGCTCACCGACAGGATCTGGAAACACCATATATTTT. As protein: CASSPTGSGNTIYF.

The chain carries TRBV5-1 and TRBJ1-1, with TRBD1 matching 8 bases. V lost 4 bases and J lost 2; bases outside the gene matches: 10. Germline lookup yields CDR1 SGHRS and CDR2 YFSETQ. The CDR3 contains 16 residues. In nucleotides, the CDR3 is TGCGCCAGCAGCCCATTGGGACAGGCGCTTAACACTGAAGCTTTCTTT. It translates to CASSPLGQALNTEAFF.

The rearrangement joins TRBV19 to TRBJ1-1; D gene uncertain. This CDR3 has 13 amino acids. The V gene lost 4 bases and the J gene lost 0 bases, with 6 bases spanning the gap. Germline V gene sequence: CDR1 LNHDA, CDR2 SQIVND (reference sequence). Written as DNA, the CDR3 is TGTGCCAGTAGTAGTGCGCTGAACACTGAAGCTTTCTTT. This sequence encodes CASSSALNTEAFF.

The chain joins TRBV29-1 to TRBJ2-1; possible D gene TRBD2, 5 bases. The length of the CDR3 is 13 residues. Trimming left V 7 bases short and J 0 bases short, with 10 bases between. CDR1 is SQVTM, CDR2 ANQGSEA, per germline. The CDR3 region has the DNA TGCAGCGGAGTAGCGAGCTCCTACAATGAGCAGTTCTTC. As protein: CSGVASSYNEQFF.

The chain combines TRBV11-2 with TRBJ2-3, with a tentative D call TRBD1 (6 bases). This CDR3 contains 16 residues. With 1 base removed from V and 3 bases from J, the gap between germline ends came to 14 bases. Germline V lookup: CDR1 SGHAT, CDR2 FQNNGV. The CDR3 spells CASSLVGLGATDTQYF. CDR3 bases: TGTGCCAGCAGCTTAGTAGGGCTGGGGGCAACAGATACGCAGTATTTT.

V and J are TRBV11-2 and TRBJ2-1; 11 nucleotides agree with TRBD2. The CDR3 is made up of 17 amino acids. Germline assignment: CDR1 SGHAT and CDR2 FQNNGV. J was trimmed by 7 bases and V by 0 bases; bases with no gene match: 8. CDR3 sequence (DNA): TGTGCCAGCAGCTTAGAATTAAAAACTAGCGGGGGTAATGAGCAGTTCTTC. Translation: CASSLELKTSGGNEQFF.

The rearrangement links TRBV19 to TRBJ2-7; 7 bases match TRBD1. The CDR3 is made up of 15 amino acids. From germline, CDR1 is LNHDA and CDR2 SQIVND (reference sequence). V lost 6 bases and J lost 4; bases outside the gene matches: 12. The DNA of the CDR3 is TGTGCCAGTAGGAAGAAGGGGGCGGTAGGATACGAGCAGTACTTC. It translates to CASRKKGAVGYEQYF.

The chain combines TRBV29-1 with TRBJ2-1; 7 bases fit TRBD2. Trimming took 8 bases from V and 4 from J; bases not matched to a gene: 8. This CDR3 is built from 13 residues. CDR1 is SQVTM, CDR2 ANQGSEA, per germline. The CDR3: CSSGSGGYNEQFF. CDR3 sequence (DNA): TGCAGCTCCGGGTCGGGGGGATACAATGAGCAGTTCTTC.

This clone was found once. The CDR3 nucleotides read TGTGCCAGCAGTTACTCCAAGGGGGAGATCACTGAAGCTTTCTTT. It is translated as CASSYSKGEITEAFF. The J gene is TRBJ1-1, the V gene TRBV6-5; D is possibly TRBD1 (6 bases). The CDR3 runs to 15 residues. CDR1 and CDR2 from the germline V gene are MNHEY and SVGAGI. V lost 0 bases and J 4 bases, leaving 12 bases between the germline ends.

This chain uses TRBV28 with TRBJ2-5; D is possibly TRBD1 (6 bases). V was cut by 3 bases and J by 4 bases, with 12 bases left in between. CDR1 and CDR2 from the germline V gene are MDHEN and SYDVKM. This CDR3 region has 14 residues. This CDR3 is CASSFRDISETQYF. Written as DNA, the CDR3 is TGTGCCAGCAGTTTTCGGGACATATCAGAGACCCAGTACTTC.

The rearrangement links TRBV29-1 to TRBJ1-6; 7 bases are a match to TRBD1. This CDR3 contains 13 residues. Germline CDR1 and CDR2: SQVTM and ANQGSEA. The V and J ends lost 7 bases and 8 bases, in that order; junction bases with no gene match: 8. The CDR3 coding sequence is TGCAGCGCCCAACAGGGGCCGGATTCACCCCTCCACTTT. Translated, it gives CSAQQGPDSPLHF.

Here the CDR3 reads CASSLDRLELFF. DNA of the CDR3: TGTGCCAGCAGTTTAGACAGGTTAGAACTGTTTTTT. This rearrangement joins TRBV28 to TRBJ1-4; the D gene is possibly TRBD1 (6 bases). Germline V gives CDR1 MDHEN, CDR2 SYDVKM. The CDR3 totals 12 residues. V dropped 2 bases and J dropped 12 bases, with 10 bases sitting between them. Drawing the rest from reference TRBV28 and TRBJ1-4, the complete variable domain is DVKVTQSSRYLVKRTGEKVFLECVQDMDHENMFWYRQDPGLGLRLIYFSYDVKMKEKGDIPEGYSVSREKKERFSLILESASTNQTSMYLCASSLDRLELFFGSGTQLSVL.

In its sample, this clone ranks as medium-sized (0.01 to 0.1%). The chain couples TRBV21-1 to TRBJ1-2; the D call in the table, TRBD1, was not verified against the DNA. TRBV21-1 is described as a pseudogene. CDR3 length: 14 amino acids. The CDR3 is CASSKVPGGCGYTF. Here the CDR3 DNA reads TGTGCCAGCAGCAAAGTTCCAGGGGGCTGTGGCTACACCTTC.

The J gene is TRBJ2-3, the V gene TRBV7-2; D is undetermined. CDR3 size: 14 residues. Trimming shortened V by 5 bases and J by 0 bases, and 9 bases separated the two germline ends. Germline CDR1 is SGHTA and CDR2 is FQGNSA. CDR3 coding DNA: TGTGCCAGCAGCACCCGAACTAGCACAGATACGCAGTATTTT. This gives the protein CASSTRTSTDTQYF.

This rearrangement joins TRBV2 to TRBJ1-6; no firm D call. The V gene lost 0 bases and the J gene lost 7 bases, with 16 bases spanning the gap. Germline V gene lookup returns CDR1 SNHLY and CDR2 FYNNEI. The CDR3 is 17 amino acids. The CDR3 DNA is TGTGCCAGCAGTGAAGCGCGAGCAGGAAGTACAAATTCACCCCTCCACTTT. Translation: CASSEARAGSTNSPLHF.

V and J are TRBV7-9 and TRBJ1-2; D is possibly TRBD1 (5 bases). Trimming removed 5 bases at V and 5 bases at J, with 21 bases between. This CDR3 comprises 16 residues. Looked up from germline, CDR1 is SEHNR and CDR2 is FQNEAQ (reference sequence). This chain's CDR3 is CASSRIAQGKGYGYTF. CDR3 DNA: TGTGCCAGCAGCAGAATAGCCCAGGGAAAGGGTTATGGCTACACCTTC.

The chain carries TRBV7-9 and TRBJ2-7; 12 positions agree with TRBD1. Germline trimming cut 4 bases from V and 3 bases from J; bases unmatched to any gene: 10. The CDR3 covers 17 residues. Germline V gives CDR1 SEHNR, CDR2 FQNEAQ (reference sequence). The chain's CDR3 is CASSSGTGGKNDYEQYF. Written as DNA, the CDR3 is TGTGCCAGCAGCTCCGGGACAGGGGGCAAGAACGACTACGAGCAGTACTTC.

The gene calls are TRBV5-6 and TRBJ2-7; the match to TRBD1 covers 8 bases. The CDR3 has 16 residues. The V segment lost 2 bases and the J segment 7 bases; nucleotides outside the gene matches: 14. Looked up from germline, CDR1 is SGHDT and CDR2 is YYEEEE. CDR3 sequence: CASSFGQGANLGEQYF. The CDR3 DNA follows: TGTGCCAGCAGCTTTGGACAGGGAGCAAACCTCGGGGAGCAGTACTTC.

This rearrangement joins TRBV9 to TRBJ2-1; a weak D match, TRBD1 (6 bases). V lost 3 bases and J lost 0, with 16 bases in between. Germline V gives CDR1 SGDLS, CDR2 YYNGEE. The CDR3 length is 17 residues. CDR3 loop: CASSETPGHFSYNEQFF. The DNA of the CDR3 is TGTGCCAGCAGCGAAACTCCGGGACATTTCTCCTACAATGAGCAGTTCTTC. The full variable domain, with the rest looked up from reference TRBV9 and TRBJ2-1, is DSGVTQTPKHLITATGQRVTLRCSPRSGDLSVYWYQQSLDQGLQFLIQYYNGEERAKGNILERFSAQQFPDLHSELNLSSLELGDSALYFCASSETPGHFSYNEQFFGPGTRLTVL.

The V and J genes are TRBV28 and TRBJ1-2, with D tentatively TRBD1 (6 bases). The V end was cut by 5 bases, the J end by 0 bases, with 16 bases between. Germline V lookup: CDR1 MDHEN, CDR2 SYDVKM. The CDR3 is 16 residues long. DNA for the CDR3: TGTGCCAGCAGTCCCAAGGGACAAAAAACTAACTATGGCTACACCTTC. This gives the protein CASSPKGQKTNYGYTF.